These 28 T cell receptor beta chains came from one sample sequenced in a study of blood T cell repertoires in COVID-19. Generated by immunoSEQ multiplex PCR, the TCRdb table keeps only in-frame clones and is missing some. This table holds 250,000 to 300,000 clones, roughly 79% found once. The sample was peripheral blood. The receptor source for this set is a woman aged 55 to 70 with active or convalescent COVID-19.

The CDR3 region has the DNA TGTGCCAGTAGTAGTCCCGGGACAGGGGATGAAAAACTGTTTTTT. It encodes CASSSPGTGDEKLFF. The rearrangement joins TRBV19 to TRBJ1-4; 10 nucleotides agree with TRBD1. Trimming cost V 4 bases and J 6 bases; bases outside gene matches: 5. CDR1 is LNHDA, CDR2 SQIVND, per germline (reference sequence). The length of the CDR3 is 15 residues.

V and J are TRBV5-1 and TRBJ2-5, with a weak D call TRBD1 (6 bases). V was shortened by 4 bases and J by 7 bases, with 17 bases between the two germline ends. The germline V gene encodes CDR1 SGHRS and CDR2 YFSETQ. There are 14 residues in the CDR3. Written as DNA, the CDR3 is TGCGCCAGCAGCGCAGGGAGACGAGGGGGGACCCAGTACTTC. This encodes CASSAGRRGGTQYF.

The chain combines TRBV19 with TRBJ1-1; unclear D gene. This CDR3 comprises 16 residues. CDR1 and CDR2 (germline): LNHDA, SQIVND (reference sequence). With 1 base removed from V and 0 bases from J, the gap between germline ends came to 12 bases. CDR3: CASSIGPDTVNTEAFF. The CDR3 nucleotides read TGTGCCAGTAGTATAGGCCCCGACACAGTGAACACTGAAGCTTTCTTT.

This rearrangement joins TRBV7-2 to TRBJ2-2; 9 bases map to TRBD1. The V gene's germline CDR1 is SGHTA and CDR2 FQGNSA. J was trimmed by 6 bases and V by 3 bases; bases with no gene match: 11. The CDR3 contains 17 residues. As DNA, the CDR3 is TGTGCCAGCAGCTTCCCCAGAACAGGGGGCGCCGCCGGGGAGCTGTTTTTT. Amino acid sequence: CASSFPRTGGAAGELFF. Combining the CDR3 with reference TRBV7-2 and TRBJ2-2 gives the whole variable domain GAGVSQSPSNKVTEKGKDVELRCDPISGHTALYWYRQSLGQGLEFLIYFQGNSAPDKSGLPSDRFSAERTGGSVSTLTIQRTQQEDSAVYLCASSFPRTGGAAGELFFGEGSRLTVL.

The rearrangement joins TRBV4-3 to TRBJ1-1; no definite D call. Between the trimmed V and J ends, which lost 0 bases and 6 bases, there was a span of 11 bases. Per germline, CDR1 LGHNA and CDR2 YSLEER. The CDR3 runs 14 residues. The CDR3 region has the DNA TGCGCCAGCAGCCAAGATCTCGCGAGGGCTGAAGCTTTCTTT. As protein: CASSQDLARAEAFF.

This rearrangement joins TRBV25-1 to TRBJ1-2, with 9 bases identical to TRBD1. The CDR3 loop spans 14 amino acids. V dropped 3 bases and J dropped 6; count of bases not matched to a gene: 5. Per germline, CDR1 MGHDK and CDR2 SYGVNS. Here the CDR3 DNA reads TGTGCCAGCAGTGATCTGGGACAGGGAAATGGCTACACCTTC. As protein: CASSDLGQGNGYTF.

This clone was recorded only once. The chain uses TRBV9 and TRBJ1-5; possible D gene TRBD1, 6 bases. CDR1 is SGDLS and CDR2 is YYNGEE in the germline V gene. The CDR3 runs 17 residues. Trimming shortened V by 2 bases and J by 3 bases, and 18 bases separated the two germline ends. The CDR3: CASSVGPGRGNNQPQHF. CDR3 coding DNA: TGTGCCAGCAGCGTCGGTCCGGGCAGGGGCAACAATCAGCCCCAGCATTTT.

The V and J genes are TRBV3-1 (or the pseudogene TRBV3-2) and TRBJ2-3; 8 bases align to TRBD2. Germline V gene sequence: CDR1 LGHDT, CDR2 YNNKEL (reference sequence). Trimming took 1 base from V and 2 from J; bases not matched to a gene: 2. The CDR3 loop spans 15 amino acids. In nucleotides, the CDR3 is TGTGCCAGCAGCCAAGGGACTAGCCTCACAGATACGCAGTATTTT. Protein product: CASSQGTSLTDTQYF.

This chain connects TRBV9 to TRBJ2-1; 8 bases align to TRBD2. Trimming cost V 2 bases and J 0 bases; bases outside gene matches: 7. CDR3 length: 17 amino acids. Germline V gene data show CDR1 as SGDLS and CDR2 as YYNGEE. The CDR3 loop is CASSVAPGGASYNEQFF. Written as DNA, the CDR3 is TGTGCCAGCAGCGTGGCCCCCGGGGGGGCCTCCTACAATGAGCAGTTCTTC.

This clone has a handful of counts. The chain uses TRBV6-5 and TRBJ1-5; a possible D gene is TRBD1 (5 bases). Germline V gene lookup returns CDR1 MNHEY and CDR2 SVGAGI. CDR3 size: 15 residues. The V gene lost 5 bases and the J gene lost 3 bases, with 14 bases spanning the gap. The CDR3 nucleotides are TGTGCCAGCAGTCCCTCGGGGGTTCCCAATCAGCCCCAGCATTTT. Protein: CASSPSGVPNQPQHF.

This clone appeared once. The chain employs TRBV12-3 or TRBV12-4 and TRBJ2-1, with 9 bases identical to TRBD1. The CDR3 covers 11 residues. V dropped 9 bases and J dropped 15; count of bases not matched to a gene: 9. CDR3 sequence (DNA): TGTGCCAGTCCCGGGACAGGGAAACTGTTCTTC. It translates to CASPGTGKLFF.

Only a few counts were recorded for this clone. The genes are TRBV4-1 and TRBJ1-3, with 10 bases matching TRBD1. J lost 8 bases, V lost 4 bases, and 5 bases had no gene match. The CDR3 is made up of 14 amino acids. The V gene's germline CDR1 is MGHRA and CDR2 YSYEKL. DNA of the CDR3: TGCGCCAGCAGCCCGGGGACAGGGGCGGACACCATATATTTT. It encodes CASSPGTGADTIYF.

CDR3 sequence: CASSYSGPGNEQFF. CDR3 bases: TGTGCCAGCAGTTACTCCGGCCCGGGCAATGAGCAGTTCTTC. This chain joins TRBV6-6 and TRBJ2-1; D remains unclear. The V end was cut by 0 bases, the J end by 6 bases, with 9 bases between. The CDR3 runs to 14 residues. The germline V gene encodes CDR1 MNHNY and CDR2 SVGAGI (reference sequence).

The chain employs TRBV18 and TRBJ2-1; 9 nucleotides line up with TRBD1. The trim removed 4 bases at V and 8 bases at J, leaving 9 bases unmatched. Germline V lookup: CDR1 KGHSH, CDR2 LQKENI. The CDR3 totals 15 residues. The CDR3 region is CASSHAGTGKHEQFF. The DNA for the CDR3 is TGTGCCAGCTCACACGCCGGGACAGGGAAGCATGAGCAGTTCTTC.

The genes are TRBV27 and TRBJ1-2; TRBD1 is a possible D gene (5 bases). This CDR3 contains 15 residues. V gave up 0 bases and J gave up 6 bases, with 14 bases separating them. The V gene's germline CDR1 is MNHEY and CDR2 SMNVEV (reference sequence). The CDR3 DNA reads as TGTGCCAGCAGTTTATCGTTCGAAGCAGGGAATGGCTACACCTTC. Protein sequence: CASSLSFEAGNGYTF.

In this sample, this clone turned up once. The CDR3 here is CASSSRVGNTEAFF. As DNA, the CDR3 is TGTGCCAGCAGCTCCCGGGTTGGGAACACTGAAGCTTTCTTT. J is TRBJ1-1 and V is TRBV11-2, with unresolved D. Trimming cost V 4 bases and J 1 base, with 10 bases left between them. Germline loops: CDR1 SGHAT, CDR2 FQNNGV. The CDR3 is made up of 14 amino acids.

The chain links TRBV2 to TRBJ2-5; 9 positions match TRBD1. The CDR3 spans 13 residues. Germline V gives CDR1 SNHLY, CDR2 FYNNEI. J was trimmed by 5 bases and V by 6 bases; bases with no gene match: 4. This CDR3 is CASRKDRGETQYF. The CDR3 DNA sequence: TGTGCCAGCAGGAAGGACAGGGGTGAGACCCAGTACTTC.

CDR3 coding DNA: TGTGCCAGTAGTACCTATGACAGAGCATTGAACACTGAAGCTTTCTTT. Its translation: CASSTYDRALNTEAFF. The V gene is TRBV19, the J gene TRBJ1-1; TRBD1 might be the D (5 bases). The germline CDR1 and CDR2 sequences are LNHDA and SQIVND (reference sequence). This CDR3 contains 16 residues. V was cut by 4 bases and J by 0 bases, with 15 bases left in between.

The genes are TRBV9 and TRBJ1-1; tentatively, D is TRBD1 (5 bases). This CDR3 contains 12 residues. CDR1 is SGDLS and CDR2 is YYNGEE in the germline V gene. Between the trimmed V and J ends, which lost 0 bases and 7 bases, there was a span of 7 bases. The CDR3 region is CASSVGRGEAFF. CDR3 DNA: TGTGCCAGCAGCGTAGGTAGGGGTGAAGCTTTCTTT.

The J gene is TRBJ1-5, the V gene TRBV7-2, with 8 bases matching TRBD1. Germline CDR1 SGHTA, CDR2 FQGNSA. The CDR3 is 16 residues long. The junction had 6 bases not matched to a gene; V was cut back by 0 bases and J by 5 bases. Here the CDR3 reads CASSLAQTGVDQPQHF. The CDR3 DNA follows: TGTGCCAGCAGCTTAGCGCAGACAGGGGTCGATCAGCCCCAGCATTTT.

This clone was seen a handful of times. This chain uses TRBV3-1 (or the pseudogene TRBV3-2) with TRBJ1-1; D perhaps matches TRBD1 (6 bases). The CDR3 sequence is 13 residues long. V was clipped by 6 bases and J by 4 bases, with 12 bases between them. Germline loops: CDR1 LGHDT, CDR2 YNNKEL (reference sequence). The CDR3 protein is CASSYRESTEAFF. CDR3 coding DNA: TGTGCCAGCAGTTACAGGGAGAGCACTGAAGCTTTCTTT.

This chain connects TRBV14 to TRBJ1-1; D unclear. V lost 1 base and J 3 bases, leaving 9 bases between the germline ends. CDR3 size: 14 residues. CDR1 and CDR2 (germline): SGHDN, FVKESK. In nucleotides, the CDR3 is TGTGCCAGCAGCCAAGGTGGGCTTTACACTGAAGCTTTCTTT. This gives the protein CASSQGGLYTEAFF.

The rearrangement links TRBV6-6 to TRBJ1-2; 7 bases are a match to TRBD1. The CDR3 runs to 14 residues. Trimming cost V 5 bases and J 5 bases; bases outside gene matches: 8. Per the germline V gene, CDR1 is MNHNY and CDR2 is SVGAGI (reference sequence). In DNA form, the CDR3 reads TGTGCCAGCAGTACCCCCGGGACAGCTTATGGCTACACCTTC. Protein: CASSTPGTAYGYTF.

The chain employs TRBV19 and TRBJ2-5; D unclear. The CDR3 has 14 amino acids. Trimming shortened V by 3 bases and J by 0 bases, and 8 bases separated the two germline ends. Germline CDR1 is LNHDA and CDR2 is SQIVND (reference sequence). CDR3 sequence: CASSMRRDQETQYF. CDR3 in DNA: TGTGCCAGTAGTATGAGACGGGACCAAGAGACCCAGTACTTC.

This clone was detected a few times. This sequence joins TRBV5-1 and TRBJ1-1; 10 positions match TRBD1. The CDR3 has 16 amino acids. V shed 1 base, J shed 1 base, and the junction held 4 bases outside the gene matches. Germline V lookup: CDR1 SGHRS, CDR2 YFSETQ. The CDR3 DNA is TGCGCCAGCAGCTTGAGGACAGGGGGTCCGAACACTGAAGCTTTCTTT. Its protein product is CASSLRTGGPNTEAFF.

The chain carries TRBV27 and TRBJ2-3, with D possibly matching TRBD2 (6 bases). This CDR3 has 14 amino acids. Germline loops: CDR1 MNHEY, CDR2 SMNVEV (reference sequence). The V end was cut by 8 bases, the J end by 4 bases, with 16 bases between. The CDR3 DNA reads TGTGCCAGCTGGAGGGTCGACCGGGCAGATACGCAGTATTTT. This gives the protein CASWRVDRADTQYF.

The chain joins TRBV5-4 to TRBJ2-5; the D gene is possibly TRBD2 (6 bases). The V gene lost 3 bases and the J gene lost 2 bases, with 14 bases spanning the gap. The CDR3 is 15 amino acids. Germline values: CDR1 SGHNT, CDR2 YYREEE (reference sequence). CDR3: CASSSFDSGQETQYF. The CDR3 DNA reads as TGTGCCAGCAGCTCATTCGACAGCGGGCAAGAGACCCAGTACTTC. The complete variable domain, with remaining parts taken from reference TRBV5-4 and TRBJ2-5, reads ETGVTQSPTHLIKTRGQQVTLRCSSQSGHNTVSWYQQALGQGPQFIFQYYREEENGRGNFPPRFSGLQFPNYSSELNVNALELDDSALYLCASSSFDSGQETQYFGPGTRLLVL.

The chain recombines TRBV7-8 with TRBJ1-1; D is possibly TRBD1 (5 bases). Trimming left V 5 bases short and J 4 bases short, with 14 bases between. CDR1 SGHVS and CDR2 FQNEAQ come from the germline V gene. This CDR3 has 14 residues. The CDR3 is CASSGILGGTEAFF. The CDR3 region has the DNA TGTGCCAGCAGCGGAATACTGGGGGGCACTGAAGCTTTCTTT.